The present T cell receptor beta chain was sequenced within a study of blood T cell repertoires in COVID-19. Across the whole study: The cDNA or gDNA used as material had been derived from T cells, B-cell-depleted T cells, or PBMCs.

J gave up 5 bases and V 8 bases, and 15 bases lay outside the gene matches. The CDR3 covers 17 residues. CDR1 and CDR2 (germline): LGHDT, YNNKEL (reference sequence). Per the original methods: It was from reference gene primer amplification that nucleated cell counts were estimated. The table came from immunoSEQ multiplex PCR; TCRdb's copy has only in-frame clones and leaves some out. Clone size and V and J calls were adopted from that table, with D and trimming inferred from the DNA. Found here are tens of thousands of clones, 86% of them singletons; the top ten hold around 25%. The genes are TRBV3-1 (or the pseudogene TRBV3-2) and TRBJ2-5; TRBD2 aligns across 12 bases. The receptor comes from an elderly woman with acute or convalescent COVID-19. The sample was peripheral blood. The CDR3 DNA follows: TGTGCCAGCGGCCCAGGATCGGGACTAGCGGGTTCCGAGACCCAGTACTTC. Protein: CASGPGSGLAGSETQYF.